This is a list of T cell receptor beta chains from one sample in a study of identical twins. TCRdb analysed the 5' RACE reads with MiXCR anew, one entry per CDR3 protein. This repertoire shows 400,000 to 650,000 distinct CDR3 sequences, less than 25% found once; its top ten account for approximately 0.95%. The same specimen was also included in a second study, on T cells expressing NK-cell markers.

Sequences were obtained from CD4+ T cells sorted from blood. The source is a woman between 18 and 30 years old in good health. The conserved cysteine and the conserved F or W are not part of the CDR3 here. Fields, in order: J gene, V gene, CDR3 protein.

J gene: TRBJ1-6; V gene: TRBV27; CDR3 protein: ASSFWDRPTTPLH
J gene: TRBJ2-1; V gene: TRBV5-1; CDR3 protein: ASSSGDWGKNEQF
J gene: TRBJ2-2; V gene: TRBV3-1; CDR3 protein: ASSPGHELAGGGELF
J gene: TRBJ2-5; V gene: TRBV7-2; CDR3 protein: ASSLNILETQY
J gene: TRBJ2-1; V gene: TRBV7-9; CDR3 protein: ASSLGGRIYNEQF
J gene: TRBJ2-5; V gene: TRBV20-1; CDR3 protein: SASGRQIQETQY
J gene: TRBJ2-1; V gene: TRBV5-5; CDR3 protein: ASSWGWAYEQF
J gene: TRBJ2-3; V gene: TRBV29-1; CDR3 protein: SVGLLAGIITDTQY
J gene: TRBJ2-6; V gene: TRBV6-5; CDR3 protein: ASSYSGRSAGANVLT
J gene: TRBJ2-2; V gene: TRBV4-2; CDR3 protein: ASSQDVGGDGELF
J gene: TRBJ2-5; V gene: TRBV12-3/TRBV12-4; CDR3 protein: ATCRGRRETQY
J gene: TRBJ2-3; V gene: TRBV7-2; CDR3 protein: ASSLSGGGGSDTQY
J gene: TRBJ2-3; V gene: TRBV20-1; CDR3 protein: SARRGRADTQY
J gene: TRBJ2-1; V gene: TRBV6-1; CDR3 protein: ASSEWQAGAAYNEQF
J gene: TRBJ2-2; V gene: TRBV5-1; CDR3 protein: ASSLDAAQVTGELF
J gene: TRBJ2-6; V gene: TRBV21-1; CDR3 protein: ASSKGGAPTGAGANVLT
J gene: TRBJ2-2; V gene: TRBV7-2; CDR3 protein: ASSLEYNSGELF
J gene: TRBJ2-1; V gene: TRBV20-1; CDR3 protein: SASDGSSYNEQF
J gene: TRBJ2-1; V gene: TRBV7-2; CDR3 protein: ASSAHGRGTYNEQF
J gene: TRBJ1-1; V gene: TRBV29-1; CDR3 protein: SASSTGTEAF
J gene: TRBJ2-7; V gene: TRBV12-3/TRBV12-4; CDR3 protein: ASSPTGGHYEQY
J gene: TRBJ1-2; V gene: TRBV7-9; CDR3 protein: ASSLDGGRGGYT
J gene: TRBJ1-1; V gene: TRBV6-2/TRBV6-3; CDR3 protein: ASSYAGTDTEAF
J gene: TRBJ1-2; V gene: TRBV25-1; CDR3 protein: ASSDGGRYGYT
J gene: TRBJ2-7; V gene: TRBV30; CDR3 protein: AWAPSGVSYEQY
J gene: TRBJ2-7; V gene: TRBV29-1; CDR3 protein: SVTGPYEQY
J gene: TRBJ2-3; V gene: TRBV9; CDR3 protein: ASSVDRGDTQY
J gene: TRBJ2-7; V gene: TRBV11-2; CDR3 protein: ASSIRLAGSYEQY
J gene: TRBJ2-3; V gene: TRBV7-2; CDR3 protein: ASSRGPDGQY
J gene: TRBJ2-7; V gene: TRBV12-3/TRBV12-4; CDR3 protein: ASSSSSGRGVSYEQY
J gene: TRBJ1-1; V gene: TRBV25-1; CDR3 protein: ASSEVGGRERTEAF
J gene: TRBJ1-1; V gene: TRBV4-3; CDR3 protein: ASSQGQGALRAF
J gene: TRBJ2-1; V gene: TRBV27; CDR3 protein: ATSRGEGNEQF
J gene: TRBJ2-1; V gene: TRBV7-2; CDR3 protein: ASSLAAPINGGEQF
J gene: TRBJ1-1; V gene: TRBV2; CDR3 protein: ASSTSVTTEAF
J gene: TRBJ2-7; V gene: TRBV28; CDR3 protein: ASTSAAAGGSYEQY
J gene: TRBJ2-7; V gene: TRBV7-9; CDR3 protein: ASSYPLLEQY
J gene: TRBJ1-1; V gene: TRBV29-1; CDR3 protein: SVGRYTEAF
J gene: TRBJ2-7; V gene: TRBV29-1; CDR3 protein: SVGRFRTGSGLAGGAYEQY
J gene: TRBJ1-1; V gene: TRBV24-1; CDR3 protein: ATSGDRAETMNTEAF
J gene: TRBJ1-2; V gene: TRBV7-9; CDR3 protein: ASSLDGGDYGYT
J gene: TRBJ2-1; V gene: TRBV30; CDR3 protein: AWSVGTTDEQF
J gene: TRBJ1-2; V gene: TRBV5-6; CDR3 protein: ASSFGSGASYT
J gene: TRBJ2-7; V gene: TRBV20-1; CDR3 protein: SARDSGRHEQY
J gene: TRBJ2-2; V gene: TRBV29-1; CDR3 protein: SVRRGTGELF
J gene: TRBJ2-2; V gene: TRBV14; CDR3 protein: ASSQGGWLGELF
J gene: TRBJ2-2; V gene: TRBV7-2; CDR3 protein: ASSLARGLAGGAGELF
J gene: TRBJ2-5; V gene: TRBV25-1; CDR3 protein: ASSVHGTVQETQY
J gene: TRBJ1-2; V gene: TRBV5-8; CDR3 protein: ASSLVAGHGYT
J gene: TRBJ1-1; V gene: TRBV15; CDR3 protein: ATSRDLKVEAF
J gene: TRBJ2-7; V gene: TRBV4-3; CDR3 protein: ASSQDPGSGQY
J gene: TRBJ2-7; V gene: TRBV7-2; CDR3 protein: ASSVTSGSFYEQY
J gene: TRBJ2-3; V gene: TRBV10-3; CDR3 protein: AAAGGGTDTQY
J gene: TRBJ1-2; V gene: TRBV5-1; CDR3 protein: ASSLPSGTGMYYGYT
J gene: TRBJ2-1; V gene: TRBV20-1; CDR3 protein: SASSPNSYNEQF
J gene: TRBJ2-5; V gene: TRBV5-1; CDR3 protein: ASSLALGGHGETQY
J gene: TRBJ2-3; V gene: TRBV24-1; CDR3 protein: ATSGGMDLTDTQY